Listed below are T cell receptor beta chains from one sample, sequenced in a study of CD8+CD57+ T cells in acquired aplastic anemia. TCRdb passed the reads through MiXCR, listing each CDR3 protein once. The sample has about 400,000 distinct CDR3 sequences, about two thirds seen once. What was sequenced was sorted CD4+, CD8+, or CD8+CD57+ T cells (not recorded which) from PBMCs. These receptors came from a human donor in good health, serving as a control. The CDR3 runs from the conserved cysteine through the conserved F or W. A D gene is named only where the DNA matches it firmly. Size is stated for part of the rows, as once, few or many counts, or as a class when the clone is expanded.

D | J | V | size | CDR3 | DNA
NA | TRBJ1-6 | TRBV7-6 | NA | CASSARGSYEQYYSPLHF | TGTGCCAGCAGCGCGCGGGGGAGTTACGAGCAGTACTACTCACCCCTCCACTTT
TRBD1 | TRBJ1-1 | TRBV10-2 | NA | CASSLQGGSEHFF | TGTGCCAGTAGCTTACAGGGGGGCTCTGAACATTTCTTT
TRBD1 | TRBJ2-7 | TRBV7-7 | NA | CASSAQQGDVSEQYF | TGTGCCAGCAGCGCTCAACAGGGGGACGTCAGCGAGCAGTACTTC
NA | TRBJ1-2 | TRBV7-2 | once | CASSASTGDAYTF | TGTGCCAGCAGCGCCTCGACGGGGGACGCGTACACCTTC
TRBD1 | TRBJ1-2 | TRBV6-1 | NA | CASSRGTGAYYGYTF | TGTGCCAGCAGCCGCGGGACAGGGGCCTACTATGGCTACACCTTC
NA | TRBJ2-3 | TRBV27 | many | CASSSSSWITQYF | TGTGCCAGCAGTTCGTCATCTTGGATTACGCAGTATTTT
TRBD1 | TRBJ1-2 | TRBV19 | few | CASSPGQGAHYGYTF | TGTGCCAGTAGTCCGGGACAGGGGGCCCACTATGGCTACACCTTC
TRBD1 | TRBJ1-2 | TRBV7-9 | NA | CASSTETGERSRLTF | TGTGCCAGCAGCACCGAGACAGGGGAACGGTCACGCCTCACCTTC
NA | TRBJ1-6 | TRBV10-2 | NA | CASILEVGNTPAFF | TGCGCCAGCATTCTCGAAGTTGGGAACACTCCAGCTTTTTTT
NA | TRBJ2-6 | TRBV30 | many | CAWSVTGANVLTF | TGTGCCTGGAGTGTAACTGGGGCCAACGTCCTGACTTTC
NA | TRBJ1-2 | TRBV19 | NA | CASTDWGTADGNTF | TGTGCCAGTACCGATTGGGGTACGGCGGATGGAAACACCTTC
TRBD2 | TRBJ2-5 | TRBV6-2/TRBV6-3 | many | CASRTSGGGETQYF | TGTGCCAGCCGGACTAGCGGGGGAGGAGAGACCCAGTACTTC
NA | TRBJ2-7 | TRBV2 | NA | CASSRQGSDYGAYF | TGTGCCAGCAGTCGGCAGGGCAGCGACTATGGGGCCTACTTC
NA | TRBJ1-1 | TRBV6-5 | once | CASSYSQGSAEAFF | TGTGCCAGCAGTTACAGTCAGGGAAGTGCTGAAGCTTTCTTT
TRBD1 | TRBJ2-3 | TRBV11-2 | NA | CASSLRTGSSDTQYF | TGTGCCAGCAGCTTGCGGACAGGGTCTTCAGATACGCAGTATTTT
NA | TRBJ1-1 | TRBV2 | many | CASRTAVNTEAFF | TGTGCCAGCAGGACAGCTGTGAACACTGAAGCTTTCTTT
NA | TRBJ2-3 | TRBV19 | NA | CASTLGGRGGDKDTQYF | TGTGCCAGCACCCTTGGGGGTAGGGGGGGTGACAAAGATACGCAGTATTTT
TRBD2 | TRBJ2-5 | TRBV28 | NA | CASESGGRRETQYF | TGTGCCAGCGAAAGCGGGGGCCGGCGGGAGACCCAGTACTTC
NA | TRBJ1-1 | TRBV7-3 | NA | CAWKSGGGYEPYF | TGTGCCTGGAAGAGCGGGGGGGGGTATGAGCCTTACTTT
NA | TRBJ1-3 | TRBV30 | NA | CAWSVSGVGGNTIYF | TGTGCCTGGAGTGTCTCAGGGGTCGGTGGAAACACCATATATTTT
TRBD1 | TRBJ2-3 | TRBV9 | NA | CASSETGGEDTQYF | TGTGCCAGCAGCGAGACAGGGGGGGAAGATACCCAGTATTTT
NA | TRBJ2-7 | TRBV20-1 | many | CSASLGQSYEQYF | TGCAGTGCTAGCCTAGGACAGTCCTACGAGCAGTACTTC
TRBD1 | TRBJ1-1 | TRBV20-1 | NA | CSAQGVRYDEAFF | TGCAGTGCTCAGGGGGTCCGCTACGATGAAGCTTTCTTT
NA | TRBJ2-3 | TRBV20-1 | many | CSARYLDTQYF | TGCAGTGCTAGGTACTTAGATACGCAGTATTTT
NA | TRBJ2-1 | TRBV7-9 | NA | CASRFGRRQHSGAQFF | TGTGCCAGCAGGTTCGGCAGGCGCCAACACTCTGGGGCCCAGTTCTTC
TRBD2 | TRBJ2-1 | TRBV20-1 | NA | CSATGLERNEQFF | TGCAGTGCCACAGGACTAGAGAGAAATGAGCAGTTCTTC
TRBD2 | TRBJ2-7 | TRBV12-3/TRBV12-4 | many | CASSSSSGAYEQYF | TGTGCCAGCAGTTCCTCTAGCGGGGCCTACGAGCAGTACTTC
NA | TRBJ1-1 | TRBV9 | NA | CASSPGAGVSGAFF | TGTGCCAGCTCACCCGGGGCAGGAGTGTCTGGCGCTTTCTTT
NA | TRBJ1-5 | TRBV6-5 | many | CASSYLRDQPQHF | TGTGCCAGCAGTTACCTTAGAGATCAGCCCCAGCATTTT
NA | TRBJ1-5 | TRBV20-1 | once | CSARTPLDPKPQHF | TGCAGTGCTAGGACACCGCTGGACCCCAAGCCCCAGCATTTT
NA | TRBJ2-3 | TRBV19 | NA | CASSASDRTDKQYF | TGTGCCAGCAGCGCCTCGGACCGCACAGACAAGCAGTATTTC
TRBD1 | TRBJ1-5 | TRBV20-1 | NA | CSATGTGPYQPQHF | TGCAGTGCTACTGGGACAGGGCCGTATCAGCCCCAGCATTTT
NA | TRBJ1-1 | TRBV2 | once | CASSREGETSF | TGTGCCAGCAGCCGGGAGGGTGAAACTTCCTTT
TRBD1 | TRBJ1-1 | TRBV24-1 | NA | CATRDRGNTEAFF | TGTGCCACCAGGGACAGGGGGAACACTGAAGCTTTCTTT
NA | TRBJ1-5 | TRBV14 | NA | CASSFYICSARVGSFNQPQHF | NA
NA | TRBJ2-2 | TRBV7-6 | NA | CASSSYHGGSDALLFF | TGTGCTAGCAGCTCATACCACGGCGGAAGTGACGCGTTGCTGTTTTTT
NA | TRBJ2-5 | TRBV20-1 | NA | CSARSRRGRRETQYF | TGCAGTGCTCGATCACGGCGAGGCCGCCGGGAGACCCAGTACTTC
NA | TRBJ1-5 | TRBV2 | NA | CASSEFLDQPQHF | TGTGCCAGCAGTGAGTTTTTGGATCAGCCCCAGCATTTT
NA | TRBJ2-5 | TRBV12-3/TRBV12-4 | few | CASSLVRHQETQYF | TGTGCCAGCAGTCTCGTTCGGCACCAAGAGACCCAGTACTTC
TRBD2 | TRBJ2-3 | TRBV5-1 | few | CASSPGLARNTQYF | TGCGCCAGCAGCCCAGGACTAGCTAGAAATACGCAGTATTTT
NA | TRBJ1-2 | TRBV4-3 | many | CASSQLGEDYGYTF | TGCGCCAGCAGCCAACTCGGGGAGGACTATGGCTACACCTTC
TRBD1 | TRBJ1-4 | TRBV6-1 | few | CASSIPGQGLGKLFF | TGTGCCAGCAGTATTCCGGGACAGGGATTGGGAAAACTGTTTTTT
NA | TRBJ1-5 | TRBV19 | NA | CASTSTTRGRTQPQHF | TGTGCCAGCACTTCTACGACACGGGGGCGGACACAGCCCCAGCATTTT
NA | TRBJ2-1 | TRBV12-3/TRBV12-4 | few | CASSLVYEQFF | TGTGCCAGCAGTTTAGTCTATGAGCAGTTCTTC
NA | TRBJ2-7 | TRBV19 | NA | CASSRTSPRLVKQYF | TGTGCCAGTAGTAGGACAAGCCCACGACTGGTTAAGCAGTACTTT
NA | TRBJ1-5 | TRBV7-9 | NA | CASSLGRLREHQYHF | TGTGCCAGCAGCTTAGGCCGGCTGCGGGAGCACCAGTACCATTTT
NA | TRBJ2-7 | TRBV19 | NA | CASSVAGLSNEQYF | TGTGCCAGTAGCGTGGCGGGACTTAGCAACGAGCAGTACTTC
NA | TRBJ2-6 | TRBV24-1 | NA | CATSDRLTGPGANVLTF | TGTGCCACCAGTGACCGTCTCACAGGGCCAGGGGCCAACGTCCTGACTTTC
NA | TRBJ1-6 | TRBV7-2 | NA | CASSLDFNSPLRF | TGTGCCAGCAGCTTAGACTTCAATTCCCCCCTCCGGTTT
NA | TRBJ2-2 | TRBV4-3 | many | CASSLSRAGTGELFF | TGCGCCAGCAGCCTGTCGCGGGCTGGGACCGGGGAGCTGTTTTTT
NA | TRBJ1-5 | TRBV7-2 | NA | CASSIVAGGYNEHQHF | TGTGCCAGCAGTATCGTAGCGGGGGGTTACAATGAGCACCAGCATTTT
NA | TRBJ2-3 | TRBV9 | NA | CASSATEFSGNTKYF | TGTGCCAGCAGCGCAACAGAGTTCTCTGGAAACACCAAGTATTTT
NA | TRBJ2-7 | TRBV19 | many | CASSRTGIPYEQYF | TGTGCCAGTAGTCGCACAGGGATCCCCTACGAGCAGTACTTC
NA | TRBJ1-2 | TRBV7-6 | NA | CASSFYGTLTRANYGYTF | TGTGCCAGCAGCTTCTACGGGACACTAACGAGGGCTAACTATGGCTACACCTTC
NA | TRBJ1-2 | TRBV10-3 | many | CAISERQDFYGYTF | TGTGCCATCAGTGAGCGACAGGACTTCTATGGCTACACCTTC
TRBD1 | TRBJ1-2 | TRBV2 | few | CASQGANNYGYTF | TGTGCCAGTCAGGGGGCGAATAACTATGGCTACACCTTC
TRBD2 | TRBJ2-2 | TRBV9 | NA | CASSHGTSGMGELFF | TGTGCCAGCAGCCACGGGACTAGCGGGATGGGAGAGCTGTTTTTT
TRBD1 | TRBJ2-7 | TRBV20-1 | NA | CSAPRRGQEDYEQYF | TGCAGTGCTCCCCGACGGGGACAGGAAGACTACGAGCAGTACTTC
TRBD2 | TRBJ2-3 | TRBV7-2 | NA | CASSIGTSGVVDTQYF | TGTGCCAGCAGCATCGGGACTAGCGGGGTAGTTGATACGCAGTATTTT